Listed here are 3 T cell receptor beta chains from one sample, sequenced in a study of Ad26.COV2.S vaccination and SARS-CoV-2 variants. Clones were sequenced by immunoSEQ multiplex PCR, and TCRdb holds only the in-frame ones, with some missing. The sample records fewer than 400,000 clones, more than 70% being singletons. The treatment is: roughly 20 received Ad26.COV2.S at low or high dose, single or two shots; roughly five received placebo; per-sample allocation not given. The samples were gathered on day 63 after the first injection of vaccine or placebo. The sample here was peripheral blood, taken in a trial of Ad26.COV2.S vaccine versus placebo. The receptors here all came from a person aged 18-65 years who received the Ad26.COV2.S COVID-19 vaccine or a placebo.

V usage is TRBV5-1 and J usage is TRBJ2-3; 7 bases are a match to TRBD1. The CDR3 sequence is 16 residues long. Germline V gives CDR1 SGHRS, CDR2 YFSETQ. Trimming at V came to 2 bases and at J to 0 bases, leaving 6 bases not matched to a gene. CDR3 in DNA: TGCGCCAGCAGCTTTACAGGGGCCACTAGCACAGATACGCAGTATTTT. This gives the protein CASSFTGATSTDTQYF.

J is TRBJ2-3 and V is TRBV2; D is possibly TRBD2 (5 bases). V was cut by 6 bases and J by 0 bases, with 10 bases left in between. CDR3 length: 14 residues. Germline lookup yields CDR1 SNHLY and CDR2 FYNNEI. CDR3 nucleotide sequence: TGTGCCAGCAGCGGACTCCTAAGCACAGATACGCAGTATTTT. Translation: CASSGLLSTDTQYF.

V gene TRBV7-2 combines with J gene TRBJ1-1; tentative D call: TRBD1 (5 bases). V gave up 4 bases and J gave up 1 base, with 13 bases separating them. The CDR3 has 15 residues. Per the germline V gene, CDR1 is SGHTA and CDR2 is FQGNSA. The CDR3 DNA reads as TGTGCCAGCAGCTCCCAATCGGGGGGGAACACTGAAGCTTTCTTT. Amino acid sequence: CASSSQSGGNTEAFF.